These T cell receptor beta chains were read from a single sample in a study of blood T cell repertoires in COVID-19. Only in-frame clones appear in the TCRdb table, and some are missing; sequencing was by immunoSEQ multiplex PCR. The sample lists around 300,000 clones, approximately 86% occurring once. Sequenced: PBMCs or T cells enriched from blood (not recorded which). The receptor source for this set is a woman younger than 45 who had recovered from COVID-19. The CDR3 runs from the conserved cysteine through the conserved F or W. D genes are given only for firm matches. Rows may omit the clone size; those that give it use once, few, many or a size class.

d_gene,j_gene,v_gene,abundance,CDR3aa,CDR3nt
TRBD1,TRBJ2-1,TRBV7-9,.,CASSVRGRLRNEQFF,TGTGCCAGCAGCGTCAGGGGGCGCTTACGGAATGAGCAGTTCTTC
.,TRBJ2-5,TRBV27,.,CASSPLTQETQYF,TGTGCCAGCAGTCCCCTGACTCAAGAGACCCAGTACTTC
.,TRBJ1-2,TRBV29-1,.,CSVWGGPTGYTF,TGCAGCGTTTGGGGGGGCCCCACGGGCTACACCTTC
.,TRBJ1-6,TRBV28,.,CASSPGIRRRGNSPLHF,TGTGCCAGCAGCCCCGGGATCAGGCGGAGGGGTAATTCACCCCTCCACTTT
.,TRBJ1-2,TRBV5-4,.,CASSGGGTRYGYTF,TGTGCCAGCAGCGGCGGAGGGACCAGATATGGCTACACCTTC
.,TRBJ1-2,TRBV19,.,CASSIGARGYTF,TGTGCCAGTAGTATAGGGGCGCGAGGCTACACCTTC
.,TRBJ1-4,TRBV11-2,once,CASSLQGRGEKLFF,TGTGCCAGCAGCTTACAGGGCAGGGGTGAAAAACTGTTTTTT
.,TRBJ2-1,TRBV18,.,CASSLREGSVPGRKDNEQFF,TGTGCCAGCTCACTCAGAGAAGGTTCCGTGCCGGGGAGGAAGGACAATGAGCAGTTCTTC
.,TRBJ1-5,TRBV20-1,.,CSASDHRGQPQHF,TGCAGTGCTAGTGATCATCGGGGGCAGCCCCAGCATTTT
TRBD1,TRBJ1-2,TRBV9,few,CASYRDRRGGYTF,TGTGCCAGCTACCGGGACAGAAGAGGTGGCTACACCTTC
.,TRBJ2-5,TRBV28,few,CASSFRQLQETQYF,TGTGCCAGCAGTTTCCGACAGCTCCAAGAGACCCAGTACTTC
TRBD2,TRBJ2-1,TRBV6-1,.,CASSADGWALAGGPVEQFF,TGTGCCAGCAGTGCTGACGGGTGGGCACTAGCGGGAGGGCCGGTTGAGCAGTTCTTC
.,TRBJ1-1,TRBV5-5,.,CASSLVRGGNTEAFF,TGTGCCAGCAGCTTGGTAAGGGGTGGGAACACTGAAGCTTTCTTT
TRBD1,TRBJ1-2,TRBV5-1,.,CASSGTANYGYTF,TGCGCCAGCAGCGGGACAGCTAACTATGGCTACACCTTC
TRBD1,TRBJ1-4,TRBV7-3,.,CASSRGQLTNEKLFF,TGTGCCAGCAGCCGGGGACAGCTGACTAATGAAAAACTGTTTTTT
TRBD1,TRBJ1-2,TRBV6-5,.,CASSTGAYGYTF,TGTGCCAGCAGTACAGGGGCCTATGGCTACACCTTC
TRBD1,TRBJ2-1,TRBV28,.,CASGTGGNEQFF,TGTGCCAGCGGGACAGGGGGCAATGAGCAGTTCTTC
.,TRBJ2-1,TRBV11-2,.,CASSRGLNEQFF,TGTGCCAGCAGCCGAGGGTTGAATGAGCAGTTCTTC
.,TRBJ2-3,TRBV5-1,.,CASSLEGRPGTDTQYF,TGCGCCAGCAGCTTGGAAGGGAGACCGGGCACAGATACGCAGTATTTT
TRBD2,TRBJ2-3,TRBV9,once,CASSTQAGEGVDTQYF,TGTGCCAGCAGCACCCAAGCGGGAGAGGGCGTAGATACGCAGTATTTT
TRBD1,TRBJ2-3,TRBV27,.,CASSIGTGRGTDTQYF,TGTGCCAGCAGTATTGGGACAGGGAGGGGAACAGATACGCAGTATTTT
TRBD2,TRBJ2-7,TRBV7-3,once,CASSFGAGAKSYEQYF,TGTGCCAGCAGCTTCGGAGCGGGAGCCAAATCCTACGAGCAGTACTTC
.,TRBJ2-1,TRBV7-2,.,CASSFGRDNEQFF,TGTGCCAGCAGCTTTGGTCGGGACAATGAGCAGTTCTTC
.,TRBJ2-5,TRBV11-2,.,CASSPPRWPETQYF,TGTGCCAGCAGCCCCCCTAGATGGCCGGAGACCCAGTACTTC
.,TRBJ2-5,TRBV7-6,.,CASSFIGGVPETQYF,TGTGCCAGCAGCTTTATCGGGGGTGTACCGGAGACCCAGTACTTC
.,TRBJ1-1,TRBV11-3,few,CASSLEGGTEAFF,TGTGCCAGCAGCTTAGAAGGGGGCACTGAAGCTTTCTTT
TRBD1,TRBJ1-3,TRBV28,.,CASSSTGGGGSGNTIYF,TGTGCCAGCAGTTCAACAGGGGGCGGCGGCTCTGGAAACACCATATATTTT
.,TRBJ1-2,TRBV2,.,CASCRWGDDGYTF,TGTGCCAGCTGTAGGTGGGGGGATGATGGCTACACCTTC
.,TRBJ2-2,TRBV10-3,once,CAISIGGGELFF,TGTGCCATCAGCATAGGGGGCGGGGAGCTGTTTTTT
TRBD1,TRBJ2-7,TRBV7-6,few,CASSLVVGQGNHEQYF,TGTGCCAGCAGCCTAGTAGTGGGACAGGGGAACCACGAGCAGTACTTC
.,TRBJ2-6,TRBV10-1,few,CASTLDREGYRSGANVLTF,TGCGCCAGCACCTTGGACAGGGAGGGTTATCGCTCTGGGGCCAACGTCCTGACTTTC
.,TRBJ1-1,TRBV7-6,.,CASSPAGVGTEAFF,TGTGCCAGCAGCCCGGCGGGGGTCGGGACTGAAGCTTTCTTT
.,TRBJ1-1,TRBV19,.,CASSIGNTGNTEAFF,TGTGCCAGTAGTATCGGTAATACAGGGAACACTGAAGCTTTCTTT
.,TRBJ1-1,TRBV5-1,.,CASSADRSEAFF,TGCGCCAGCAGCGCTGACAGATCCGAAGCTTTCTTT
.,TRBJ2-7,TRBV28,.,CASSLPGIIYEQYF,TGTGCCAGCAGTTTACCAGGGATTATCTACGAGCAGTACTTC
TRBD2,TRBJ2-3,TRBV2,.,CASRRGGTDTQYF,TGTGCCAGCAGGCGGGGGGGCACAGATACGCAGTATTTT
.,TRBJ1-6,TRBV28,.,CASSPGLGMGFSPLHF,TGTGCCAGCAGCCCTGGACTTGGAATGGGGTTTTCACCCCTCCACTTT
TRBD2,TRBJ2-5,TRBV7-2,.,CASSHRLAGAETQYF,TGTGCCAGCAGCCATAGACTAGCGGGAGCTGAGACCCAGTACTTC
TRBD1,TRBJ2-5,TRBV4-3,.,CASSQDREGAETQYF,TGCGCCAGCAGCCAAGATAGAGAGGGGGCGGAGACCCAGTACTTC
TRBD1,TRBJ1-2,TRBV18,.,CASSPLTGGADSGYTF,TGTGCCAGCTCACCACTGACAGGGGGCGCAGATTCGGGCTACACCTTC
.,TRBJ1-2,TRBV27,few,CASSQAGPKGYYGYTF,TGTGCCAGCAGTCAGGCGGGGCCCAAGGGCTACTATGGCTACACCTTC
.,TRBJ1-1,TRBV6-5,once,CASSNTEAFF,TGTGCCAGCAGCAATACTGAAGCTTTCTTT